The source of this TCR beta chain is a study of blood T cell repertoires in COVID-19 (dated by TCRdb to about 2020). Notes on the research overall: Collaborator samples came from the United States, Italy and Spain and covered acute and convalescent phases of COVID-19. The material from the prospective study consisted of cDNA or gDNA derived from T cells, B-cell-depleted T cells, or PBMCs. Deeply sampled blood TCRbeta repertoires from subjects exposed to, actively infected with, or recovered from COVID-19 were included in the dataset. The repertoires were released in a freely available public database meant as a resource for research on the immune response to SARS-CoV-2. The samples were drawn from two sources: the first 160 participants of the ongoing ImmuneRACE study, and 1,000 to 1,500 subjects contributed by 6 global collaborators. Sample metadata almost always included a de-identified subject ID, COVID-19 status, age in years and sex. Where HLA class I and class II types were available, the types were taken from metadata supplied by the sample provider, not from assay-based typing.

In the prospective study, participants were roughly 18 to 95 years old, resided in 20 to 30 geographic areas of the United States, and were enrolled through a virtual design. In the prospective study, participants were assigned to cohorts based on the clinical history participants reported in a screening survey and a study questionnaire. Recovered participants in ImmuneRACE Cohort 3 were defined by two consecutive negative NP/OP PCR tests, clearance by a healthcare professional, or resolution of symptoms. In the prospective study, whole blood, serum and a nasopharyngeal or oropharyngeal swab were collected from each participant by mobile phlebotomists. Participants in the prospective study had the option to provide additional blood draws and questionnaires over a roughly two-month period. Prospective study blood samples were shipped either frozen or at room temperature before DNA extraction. TCRbeta CDR3 regions were amplified from genomic DNA by means of the immunoSEQ Assay, a bias-controlled multiplex PCR. Per the original workflow: Nucleated cell counts per sample were estimated from amplification of reference gene primers within the assay. Sequence reads were collapsed and filtered to measure the absolute abundance of every unique TCRbeta CDR3 rearrangement. For each sample, productive Simpson clonality was calculated as the square root of Simpson's diversity index over productive rearrangements. Entries here come from immuneACCESS through TCRdb and include only in-frame sequences with V and J called. Some clones fail to appear in such tables; in the studies checked, an unresolved V gene covers under half of the shortfall, and the cause of the remainder is unknown. That table is the source of V, J and clone size, and D and trimming were worked out from the DNA. Counted in this sample were roughly 200,000 clones; around 90% of them appeared once. The ten largest clones capture less than 1.5% of the sample.

A note on this clone: Its target antigen remains unknown. There are no base qualities to consult, and no much larger clone falls within one base.

Results the study describes overall, beyond this receptor: The quantity of clinical and demographic metadata differed by source and by participant and was supplied without curation.

In the germline V gene, CDR1 corresponds to MDHEN and CDR2 to SYDVKM. The CDR3 measures 15 amino acids from cysteine to phenylalanine. CDR3 DNA only is kept here, 45 bases in frame from base 1. Unmatched junction bases come to 9, with V trimmed by 3 bases and J by 9 bases. This receptor was obtained from a man aged 25 to 40 who had recovered from COVID-19. The sequencing sample was made of PBMCs or T cells enriched from blood (not recorded which). Recombination connected TRBV28 to TRBJ1-5; the junction holds 9 bases that match TRBD1. For the CDR3, the sequence is CASSFRDRAGWPQHF. The base sequence is TGTGCCAGCAGTTTTCGGGACAGGGCAGGTTGGCCCCAGCATTTT.